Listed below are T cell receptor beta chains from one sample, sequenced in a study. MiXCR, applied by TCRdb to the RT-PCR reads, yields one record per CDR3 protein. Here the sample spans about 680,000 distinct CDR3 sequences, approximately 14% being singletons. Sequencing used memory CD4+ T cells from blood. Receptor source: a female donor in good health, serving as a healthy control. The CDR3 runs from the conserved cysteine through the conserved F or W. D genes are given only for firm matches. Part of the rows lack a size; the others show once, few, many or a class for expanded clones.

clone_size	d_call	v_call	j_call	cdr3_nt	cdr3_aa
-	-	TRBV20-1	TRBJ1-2	TGCAGTGCCCCCCGCCGGGATTATGGCTACACCTTC	CSAPRRDYGYTF
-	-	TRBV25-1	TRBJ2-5	TGTGCCAGCAGTGAGGAACGGGGATACAAAGAGACCCAGTACTTC	CASSEERGYKETQYF
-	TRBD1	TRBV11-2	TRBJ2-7	TGTGCCAGCAGAGCTTTAGGAGGTAGGACAGGGGGCCACGAGCAGTACTTC	CASRALGGRTGGHEQYF
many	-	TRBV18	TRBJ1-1	TGTGCCAGCTCACCCCTCGCAGGGGCGATTAACACTGAAGCTTTCTTT	CASSPLAGAINTEAFF
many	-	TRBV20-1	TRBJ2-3	TGCAGTGCTAGAGGAGGATGGACTGGGGGCACAGATACGCAGTATTTT	CSARGGWTGGTDTQYF
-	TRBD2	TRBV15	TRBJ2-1	TGTGCCACCACTAGCGGGAGGACCCGATTCTCCTACAATGAGCAGTTCTTC	CATTSGRTRFSYNEQFF
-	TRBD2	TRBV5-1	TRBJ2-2	TGCGCCAGCAGCTTGGGAAGCGGGAGTACCGGGGAGCTGTTTTTT	CASSLGSGSTGELFF
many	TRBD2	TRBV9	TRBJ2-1	TGTGCCAGCAGCAAAGGGACTAGCGGGACGGGTGAGCAGTTCTTC	CASSKGTSGTGEQFF
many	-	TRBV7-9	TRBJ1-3	TGTGCCAGACAGCAATCTTCTGGAAACACCATATATTTT	CARQQSSGNTIYF
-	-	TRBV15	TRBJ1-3	TGTGCCACCAGCAGAGAGTCTCTAGGCGCTGCGGGAAACACCATATATTTT	CATSRESLGAAGNTIYF
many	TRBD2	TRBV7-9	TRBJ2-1	TGTGCCAGCAGCCCAGACCGACTAGCGGGAGTTAATAATGAGCAGTTCTTC	CASSPDRLAGVNNEQFF
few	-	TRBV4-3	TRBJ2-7	TGCGCCAGCAGCCAAGAGTTGTCCAGGGGCCCCTACGAGCAGTACTTC	CASSQELSRGPYEQYF
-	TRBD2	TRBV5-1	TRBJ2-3	TGCGCCAGCAGCTTTGGCCAGCGGGAGTCGGATACGCAGTATTTT	CASSFGQRESDTQYF
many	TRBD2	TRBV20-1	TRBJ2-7	TGCAGTGCTAGAGATACCCGAGTCTGGGGAGGGGTTGCCGAGCAGTACTTC	CSARDTRVWGGVAEQYF
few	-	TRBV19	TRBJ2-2	TGTGCCGTCAAATCAGAAGGTCAGGGGACCGCCGTGGTCACCGGGGAGCTGTTTTTT	CAVKSEGQGTAVVTGELFF
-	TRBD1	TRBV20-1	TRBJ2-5	TGCAGTGCCCCCCTCGGGACAGGGGGCCTCGAGACCAAGTACTTC	CSAPLGTGGLETKYF
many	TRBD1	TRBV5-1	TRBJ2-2	TGCGCCAGCAGCTTCGACAGGGTAGCCGGGGAGCTGTTTTTT	CASSFDRVAGELFF
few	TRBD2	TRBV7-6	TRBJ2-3	TGTGCCAGCAGCTTAGCGATCGCTAGCGGGTATTCAGATACGCAGTATTTT	CASSLAIASGYSDTQYF
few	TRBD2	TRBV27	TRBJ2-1	TGTGCCAGCCGCGGGAGGGCCTTGCGAGGGTACGATGAGCAGTTCTTC	CASRGRALRGYDEQFF
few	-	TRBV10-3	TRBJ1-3	TGTGCCATCAGTGAGACCTCAGGGTTCTCTGGAAACACCATATATTTT	CAISETSGFSGNTIYF
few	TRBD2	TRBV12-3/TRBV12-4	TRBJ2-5	TGTGCCAGCAATAGAGCGGGGGGGGAGACCCAGTACTTC	CASNRAGGETQYF
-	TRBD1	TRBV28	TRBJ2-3	TGTGCCAGCAGTCCAATCCGGGACAGGGGGTTAGATACGCGGTATTTT	CASSPIRDRGLDTRYF
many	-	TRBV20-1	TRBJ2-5	TGCAGTGCTGGGGGGGCTAGCGGAATGCAAGAGACCCAGTACTTC	CSAGGASGMQETQYF
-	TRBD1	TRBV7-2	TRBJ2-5	TGTGCCAGCAGCTTAGCGAAACAGGGGGTACTAGAGACCCAGTACTTC	CASSLAKQGVLETQYF
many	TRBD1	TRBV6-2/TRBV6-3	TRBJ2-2	TGTGCCAGCAGTAGACAGGGGGCCGGGGAGCTGTTTTTT	CASSRQGAGELFF
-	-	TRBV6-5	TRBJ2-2	TGTGCCAGCAGTTACGGTAAAGCCTGGACCGGGGAGCTGTTTTTT	CASSYGKAWTGELFF
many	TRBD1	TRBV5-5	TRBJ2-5	TGTGCCAGCAGCCCTGGACAGGTGGAGACCCAGTACTTC	CASSPGQVETQYF
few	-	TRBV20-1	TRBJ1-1	TGCAGTGCTAGTAAGTTGCCCATCCCTGAAGCTTTCTTT	CSASKLPIPEAFF
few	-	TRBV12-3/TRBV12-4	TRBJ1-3	TGTGCCAGCAGTTTAGTGGGTCCGTCTGGAAACACCATATATTTT	CASSLVGPSGNTIYF
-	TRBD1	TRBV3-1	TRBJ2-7	TGTGCCAGCAGCCGGAAGGACAGGGGAAGTTGGACCTACGAGCAGTACTTC	CASSRKDRGSWTYEQYF
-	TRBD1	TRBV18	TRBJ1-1	TGTGCCAGCTCACCGGGGACAGGGATCAACACTGAAGCTTTCTTT	CASSPGTGINTEAFF
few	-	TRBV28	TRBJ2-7	TGTGCCAGTCGGACAGTGAATTACGAGCAGTACTTC	CASRTVNYEQYF